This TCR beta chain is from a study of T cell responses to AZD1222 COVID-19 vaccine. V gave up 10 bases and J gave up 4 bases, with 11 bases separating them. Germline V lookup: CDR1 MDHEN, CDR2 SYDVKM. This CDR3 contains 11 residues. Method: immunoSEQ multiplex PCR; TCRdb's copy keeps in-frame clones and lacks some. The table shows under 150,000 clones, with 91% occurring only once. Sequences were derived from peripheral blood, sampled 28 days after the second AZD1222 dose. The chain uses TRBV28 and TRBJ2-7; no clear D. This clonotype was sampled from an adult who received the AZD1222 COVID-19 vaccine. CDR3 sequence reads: CATATSYEQYV. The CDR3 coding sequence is TGTGCCACCGCGACAAGTTACGAGCAGTACGTC.